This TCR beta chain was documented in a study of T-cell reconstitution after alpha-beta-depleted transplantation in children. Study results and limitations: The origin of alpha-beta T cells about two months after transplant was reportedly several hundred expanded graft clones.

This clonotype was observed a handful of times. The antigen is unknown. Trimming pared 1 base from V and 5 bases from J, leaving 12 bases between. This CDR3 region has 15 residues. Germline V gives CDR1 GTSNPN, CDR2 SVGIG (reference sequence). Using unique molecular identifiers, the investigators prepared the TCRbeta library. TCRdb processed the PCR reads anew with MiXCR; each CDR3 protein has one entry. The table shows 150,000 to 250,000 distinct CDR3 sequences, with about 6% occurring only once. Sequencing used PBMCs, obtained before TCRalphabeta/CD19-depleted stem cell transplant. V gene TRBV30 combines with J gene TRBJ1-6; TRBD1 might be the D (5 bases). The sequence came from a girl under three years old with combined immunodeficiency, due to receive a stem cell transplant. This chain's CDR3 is CAWSGGTPHNSPLHF. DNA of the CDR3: TGTGCCTGGAGTGGCGGGACGCCTCATAATTCACCCCTCCACTTT.